Below are 5 T cell receptor beta chains sequenced from a single sample in a study of T cell changes during pregnancy in multiple sclerosis. Method: immunoSEQ multiplex PCR; TCRdb's copy keeps in-frame clones and lacks some. The sample holds some 60,000 clones, about 90% seen once. This material consisted of CD4+ T cells from peripheral blood mononuclear cells, taken in the first trimester of pregnancy. The receptors here all came from a female donor with multiple sclerosis, enrolled in a pregnancy study.

The chain recombines TRBV6-5 with TRBJ1-3; D call uncertain. The V gene lost 0 bases and the J gene lost 0 bases, with 9 bases spanning the gap. CDR1 and CDR2 (germline): MNHEY, SVGAGI. The CDR3 loop spans 16 amino acids. CDR3 region: CASSYSPASSGNTIYF. The CDR3 DNA is TGTGCCAGCAGTTACTCGCCAGCGAGCTCTGGAAACACCATATATTTT.

V and J are TRBV6-5 and TRBJ1-1, with D hard to call. CDR1 MNHEY and CDR2 SVGAGI come from the germline V gene. The CDR3 is 14 residues long. The V end lost 2 bases, the J end lost 5 bases, and 12 bases lay between the germline ends. Here the CDR3 reads CASSYEGAGTEAFF. CDR3 DNA: TGTGCCAGCAGTTACGAAGGAGCGGGGACTGAAGCTTTCTTT.

The J gene is TRBJ1-2, the V gene TRBV7-9; D is undetermined. This CDR3 region has 8 residues. Germline V lookup: CDR1 SEHNR, CDR2 FQNEAQ (reference sequence). Trimming pared 7 bases from V and 13 bases from J, leaving 7 bases between. CDR3 protein: CASTPGTF. The CDR3 DNA is TGTGCCAGCACCCCCGGCACCTTC.

This clone has a handful of counts. This chain uses TRBV2 with TRBJ2-7; a weak D match, TRBD2 (5 bases). Between the trimmed V and J ends, which lost 8 bases and 9 bases, there was a span of 5 bases. The V gene's germline CDR1 is SNHLY and CDR2 FYNNEI. CDR3 length equals 8 residues. CDR3 sequence reads: CASGRQYF. CDR3 nucleotides: TGTGCCAGCGGGAGGCAGTACTTC.

V gene TRBV5-6 combines with J gene TRBJ1-1, with unresolved D. The CDR3 length is 12 residues. CDR1 is SGHDT and CDR2 is YYEEEE in the germline V gene. Trimming took 0 bases from V and 3 from J, leaving 3 bases between them. The CDR3 DNA reads as TGTGCCAGCAGCTTGGTAGACACTGAAGCTTTCTTT. Translated: CASSLVDTEAFF.